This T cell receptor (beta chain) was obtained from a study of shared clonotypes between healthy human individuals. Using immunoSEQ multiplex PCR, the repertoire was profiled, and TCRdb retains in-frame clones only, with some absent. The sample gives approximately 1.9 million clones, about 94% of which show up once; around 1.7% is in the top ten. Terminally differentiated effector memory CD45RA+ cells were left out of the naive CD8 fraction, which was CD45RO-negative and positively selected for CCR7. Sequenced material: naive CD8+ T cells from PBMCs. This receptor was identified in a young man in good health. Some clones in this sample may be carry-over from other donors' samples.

The chain's CDR3 is CAISEFHGTDRYGYTF. CDR3 nucleotides: TGTGCCATCAGTGAATTTCATGGGACAGATCGCTATGGCTACACCTTC. The V call is TRBV10-3, the J call TRBJ1-2; 7 positions agree with TRBD1. The J segment lost 4 bases and the V segment lost 3 bases, leaving 11 bases of the junction unmatched. This CDR3 region has 16 residues. CDR1 is ENHRY, CDR2 SYGVKD, per germline.